This record covers a single T cell receptor beta chain. These data come from a study of T cell changes during pregnancy in multiple sclerosis. Libraries were prepared by immunoSEQ multiplex PCR; TCRdb keeps only in-frame clonotypes and omits some of them. The sample yields 85,000 to 130,000 clones, roughly 93% seen once. There are 14 residues in the CDR3. Germline assignment: CDR1 LNHDA and CDR2 SQIVND (reference sequence). After removal of 5 bases from V and 2 bases from J, the junction contained 6 bases not matched to a gene. The TCR originated in a female donor with multiple sclerosis, enrolled in a pregnancy study. The chain recombines TRBV19 with TRBJ2-7; 7 bases line up with TRBD2. This specimen consisted of peripheral blood, obtained before pregnancy. As DNA, the CDR3 is TGTGCCAGTAGTTACAGCGGGAAGGCCTACGAGCAGTACTTC. Its translation is CASSYSGKAYEQYF.